The sequence of this T cell receptor beta chain was determined in a study of PD-L1 blockade in urothelial cancer. The CDR3 runs to 17 residues. Trimming shortened V by 5 bases and J by 1 base, and 20 bases separated the two germline ends. Germline CDR1 is MDHEN and CDR2 is SYDVKM. Repertoires were generated with immunoSEQ multiplex PCR, while TCRdb's copy carries only in-frame clones and drops some. The profile covers over 65,000 clones, with roughly nine tenths appearing a single time and approximately 4.5% taken by the ten largest. Time point: pretreatment peripheral blood. The origin of this receptor is an older man with urothelial cancer. The chain has TRBV28 and TRBJ1-1; tentative D call: TRBD1 (5 bases). The input for sequencing was PBMCs, taken around atezolizumab (anti-PD-L1) treatment. CDR3 in amino acids: CASSPPGLGRKNTEAFF. The CDR3 DNA follows: TGTGCCAGCAGTCCCCCGGGACTAGGGAGGAAGAACACTGAAGCTTTCTTT. The complete variable domain, with remaining parts taken from reference TRBV28 and TRBJ1-1, reads DVKVTQSSRYLVKRTGEKVFLECVQDMDHENMFWYRQDPGLGLRLIYFSYDVKMKEKGDIPEGYSVSREKKERFSLILESASTNQTSMYLCASSPPGLGRKNTEAFFGQGTRLTVV.